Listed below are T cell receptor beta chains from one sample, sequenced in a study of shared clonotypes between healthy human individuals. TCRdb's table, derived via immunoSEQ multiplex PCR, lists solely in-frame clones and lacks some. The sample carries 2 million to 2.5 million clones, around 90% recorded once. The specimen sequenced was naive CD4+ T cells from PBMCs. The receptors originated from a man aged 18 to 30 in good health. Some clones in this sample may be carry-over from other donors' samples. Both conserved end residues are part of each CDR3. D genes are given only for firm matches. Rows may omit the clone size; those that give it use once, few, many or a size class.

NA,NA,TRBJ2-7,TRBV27,TGTGCCAGCAGTACGACTCGAGACAGACCCTACGAGCAGTACTTC,CASSTTRDRPYEQYF
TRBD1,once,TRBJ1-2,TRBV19,TGTGCCAGTAGTAGCCGACAGGGGGTGGACTATGGCTACACCTTC,CASSSRQGVDYGYTF
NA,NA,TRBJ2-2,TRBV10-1,TGCGCCAGCAGTGAGTCCGGGGCTCCCACCGGGGAGCTGTTTTTT,CASSESGAPTGELFF
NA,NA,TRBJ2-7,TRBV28,TGTGCCAGCAGACCCCCCGCCGTCTACGAGCAGTACTTC,CASRPPAVYEQYF
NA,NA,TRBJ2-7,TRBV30,TGTGCCTGGAGTGTACGAGGGGGGGAGTACTTC,CAWSVRGGEYF
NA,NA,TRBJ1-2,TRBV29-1,TGCAGCGTTGAACTCCTGGACAGCCTTATGGGCTACACCTTC,CSVELLDSLMGYTF
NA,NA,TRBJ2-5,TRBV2,TGTGCCAGCAGACTGCTCCTCCCCCAAGAGACCCAGTACTTC,CASRLLLPQETQYF
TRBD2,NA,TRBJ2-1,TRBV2,TGTGCCAGCAGAGCTACTAGCGGGACCCACAATGAGCAGTTCTTC,CASRATSGTHNEQFF
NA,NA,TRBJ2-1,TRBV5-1,TGCGCCAGCAGTCAGTCAGCGGGCCGAGACAATGAGCAGTTCTTC,CASSQSAGRDNEQFF
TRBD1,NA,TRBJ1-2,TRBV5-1,TGCGCCAGCAGTCCGAGACAGGGGAGGCCCTATGGCTACACCTTC,CASSPRQGRPYGYTF
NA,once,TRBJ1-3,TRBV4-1,TGCGCCAGCAGCCGTTTCCCCCGTATGGGAAACACCATATATTTT,CASSRFPRMGNTIYF
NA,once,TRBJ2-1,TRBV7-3,TGTGCCAGCAGCTCGCAACAGGGAACCTTTTCGGTGAATGAGCAGTTCTTC,CASSSQQGTFSVNEQFF
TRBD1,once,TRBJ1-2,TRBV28,TGTGCCAGCAGTGCACAGGGGGCTGCTGGGGGAGGCTACACCTTC,CASSAQGAAGGGYTF
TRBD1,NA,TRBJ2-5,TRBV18,TGTGCCAGCTCACCATGGACCGGGACAGTCCAAGAGACCCAGTACTTC,CASSPWTGTVQETQYF
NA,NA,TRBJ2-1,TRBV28,TGTGCCAGCAGTAGGGCCGTGGGCAGCTCCTACAATGAGCAGTTCTTC,CASSRAVGSSYNEQFF
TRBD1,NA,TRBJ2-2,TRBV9,TGTGCCAGCACCCCAGACAGGGGGTGGACCGGGGAGCTGTTTTTT,CASTPDRGWTGELFF
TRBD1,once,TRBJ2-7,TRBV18,TGTGCCAGCTCACCCCGATCAGGGGGAGATTACGAGCAGTACTTC,CASSPRSGGDYEQYF
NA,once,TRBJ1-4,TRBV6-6,TGTGCCAGCAGTTTCAGTAATGAAAAACTGTTTTTT,CASSFSNEKLFF
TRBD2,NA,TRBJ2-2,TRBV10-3,TGTGCCATCAGTGAGGGGATAAGGGCTGTTGAGCGGGAGTATGTCACCGGGGAGCTGTTTTTT,CAISEGIRAVEREYVTGELFF
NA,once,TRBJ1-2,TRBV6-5,TGTGCCAGCAGTCGACCAACCGGGGCGGACGGCTACACCTTC,CASSRPTGADGYTF
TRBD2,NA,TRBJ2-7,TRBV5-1,TGCGCCAGCAGCGAGGGACTAGCGGGAACTGGCGAGCAGTACTTC,CASSEGLAGTGEQYF
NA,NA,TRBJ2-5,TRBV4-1,TGCGCCAGCAGCCAAGATCGCGCAGGGGAAGAGACCCAGTACTTC,CASSQDRAGEETQYF
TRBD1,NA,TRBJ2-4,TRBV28,TGTGCCAGCAGGCGCTTTGGGACAGGAAACATTCAGTACTTC,CASRRFGTGNIQYF
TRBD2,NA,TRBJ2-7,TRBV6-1,TGTGCCAGCGAGAGCGGGAGTGGCTACGAGCAGTACTTC,CASESGSGYEQYF
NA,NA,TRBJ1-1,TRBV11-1,TGTGCCAGCAGCCAACTGGGGAGGGGCAACACTGAAGCTTTCTTT,CASSQLGRGNTEAFF
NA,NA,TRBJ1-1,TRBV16,TGTGCCAGCAGCCCCCGGGGGGGGTCAAACACTGAAGCTTTCTTT,CASSPRGGSNTEAFF
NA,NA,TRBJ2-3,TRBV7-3,TGTGCCAGCAGCTTAACGGGGAGGCGTCGGGGCACAGATACGCAGTATTTT,CASSLTGRRRGTDTQYF
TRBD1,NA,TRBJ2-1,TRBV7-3,TGTGCCAGCAGCAACAACAGACAGGGCTTTTCGAGCTCCTACAATGAGCAGTTCTTC,CASSNNRQGFSSSYNEQFF
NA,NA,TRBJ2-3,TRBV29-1,TGCAGCACTGATACAGATACGCAGTATTTT,CSTDTDTQYF